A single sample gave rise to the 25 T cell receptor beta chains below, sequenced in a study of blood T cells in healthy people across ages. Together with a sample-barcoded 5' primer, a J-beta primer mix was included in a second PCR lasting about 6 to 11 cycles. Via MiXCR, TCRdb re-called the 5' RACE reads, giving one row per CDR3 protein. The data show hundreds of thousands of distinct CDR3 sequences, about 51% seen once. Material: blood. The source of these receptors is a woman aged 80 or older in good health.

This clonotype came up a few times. The CDR3 DNA follows: TGTGCCAGCAGCCGCGGGGGGGAACCCTATGGCTACACCTTC. Translation: CASSRGGEPYGYTF. The rearrangement uses TRBV14 and TRBJ1-2, with TRBD1 as a possible D gene (5 bases). CDR3 length equals 14 residues. Germline V gene lookup returns CDR1 SGHDN and CDR2 FVKESK. V lost 4 bases, J lost 4 bases, and 13 bases lay in between.

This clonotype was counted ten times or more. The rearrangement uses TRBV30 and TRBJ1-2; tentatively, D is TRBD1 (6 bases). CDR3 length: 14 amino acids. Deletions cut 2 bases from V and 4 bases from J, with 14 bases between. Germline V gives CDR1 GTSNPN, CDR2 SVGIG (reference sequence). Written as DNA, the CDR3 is TGTGCCTGGAGTCACCTCGACAGGTCCTATGGCTACACCTTC. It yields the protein CAWSHLDRSYGYTF.

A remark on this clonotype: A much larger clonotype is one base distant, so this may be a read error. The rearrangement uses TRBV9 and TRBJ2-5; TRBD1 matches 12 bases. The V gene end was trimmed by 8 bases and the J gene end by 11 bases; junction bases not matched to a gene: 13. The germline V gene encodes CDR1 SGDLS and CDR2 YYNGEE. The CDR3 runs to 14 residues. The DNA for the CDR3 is TGTGCCAGGACCCGGGACAGGGGGCACAATGAGCAGTACTTC. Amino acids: CARTRDRGHNEQYF.

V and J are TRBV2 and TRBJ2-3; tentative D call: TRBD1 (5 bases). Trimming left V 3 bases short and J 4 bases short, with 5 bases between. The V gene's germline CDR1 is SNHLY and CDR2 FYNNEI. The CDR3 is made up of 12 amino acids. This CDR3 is CASSDRADTQYF. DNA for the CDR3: TGTGCCAGCAGTGACAGGGCAGATACGCAGTATTTT.

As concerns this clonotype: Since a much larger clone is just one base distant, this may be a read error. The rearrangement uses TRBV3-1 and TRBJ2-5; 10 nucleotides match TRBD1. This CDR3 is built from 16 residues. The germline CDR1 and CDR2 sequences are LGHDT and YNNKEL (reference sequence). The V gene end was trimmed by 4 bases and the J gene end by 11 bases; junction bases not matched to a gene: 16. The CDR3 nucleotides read TGTGCCAGCAGCCCCCGGGGGACAGGGGCCTACAATGAGCAGTACTTC. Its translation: CASSPRGTGAYNEQYF.

CDR3 bases: TGTGCCAGCAGCTTAGAAACTAATGACAGGGGGTTTCACTACGAGCAGTACTTC. The encoded protein is CASSLETNDRGFHYEQYF. V gene TRBV7-8 combines with J gene TRBJ2-4, with TRBD1 matching 9 bases. The J call may be faulty, since TRBJ2-7 better matches the DNA end. The CDR3 is 18 residues long. The germline gives CDR1 SGHVS, CDR2 FQNEAQ.

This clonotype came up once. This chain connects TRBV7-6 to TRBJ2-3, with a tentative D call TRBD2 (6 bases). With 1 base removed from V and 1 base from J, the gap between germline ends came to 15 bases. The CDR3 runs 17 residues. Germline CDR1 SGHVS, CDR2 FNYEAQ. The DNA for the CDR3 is TGTGCCAGCAGCTTAGGGATTAGCGGAAGACGCACAGATACGCAGTATTTT. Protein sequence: CASSLGISGRRTDTQYF.

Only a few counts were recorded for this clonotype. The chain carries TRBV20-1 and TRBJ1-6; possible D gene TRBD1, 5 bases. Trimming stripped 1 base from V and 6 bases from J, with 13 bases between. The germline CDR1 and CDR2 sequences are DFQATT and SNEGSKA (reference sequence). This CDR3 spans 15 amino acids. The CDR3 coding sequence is TGCAGTGCTAGAGGGGCAGGACAACTTAATTCACCCCTCCACTTT. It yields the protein CSARGAGQLNSPLHF.

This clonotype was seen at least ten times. This chain's CDR3 is CASSPREQYNEQFF. In nucleotides, the CDR3 is TGTGCCAGCAGCCCCCGGGAGCAGTACAATGAGCAGTTCTTC. The V gene is TRBV7-9, the J gene TRBJ2-1, with D possibly being TRBD2 (6 bases). V was cut by 5 bases and J by 4 bases, with 12 bases left in between. The germline V gene has CDR1 SEHNR and CDR2 FQNEAQ (reference sequence). The CDR3 loop spans 14 amino acids.

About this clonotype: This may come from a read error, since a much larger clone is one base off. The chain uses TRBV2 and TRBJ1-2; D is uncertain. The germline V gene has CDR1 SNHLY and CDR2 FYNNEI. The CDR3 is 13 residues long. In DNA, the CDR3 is TGTGCCAGCAGTGGTGTAACTCCAACTGGCTACGCCTTC. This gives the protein CASSGVTPTGYAF.

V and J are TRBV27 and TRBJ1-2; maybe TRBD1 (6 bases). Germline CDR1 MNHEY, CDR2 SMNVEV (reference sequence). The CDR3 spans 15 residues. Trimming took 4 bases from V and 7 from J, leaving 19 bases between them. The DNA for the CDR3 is TGTGCCAGCAGTTACCAGGGGCCGGGGCACGGTGGCTACACCTTC. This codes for CASSYQGPGHGGYTF.

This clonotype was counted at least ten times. The CDR3 nucleotides are TGCAGTGCTAGAGATCGGTCTAGCGGGAGAATAGATACGCAGTATTTT. The encoded protein is CSARDRSSGRIDTQYF. The rearrangement joins TRBV20-1 to TRBJ2-3; 10 bases line up with TRBD2. The length of the CDR3 is 16 residues. The J segment lost 5 bases and the V segment lost 0 bases, leaving 8 bases of the junction unmatched. CDR1 and CDR2 (germline): DFQATT, SNEGSKA (reference sequence).

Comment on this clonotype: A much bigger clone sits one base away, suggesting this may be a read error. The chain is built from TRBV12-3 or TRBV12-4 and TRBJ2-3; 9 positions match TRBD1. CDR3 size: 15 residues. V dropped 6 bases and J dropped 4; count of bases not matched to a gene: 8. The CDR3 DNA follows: TGTGCCAGCAGCGGCGGGACAGGGACCGCAGATACGCAGTATTTT. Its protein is CASSGGTGTADTQYF.

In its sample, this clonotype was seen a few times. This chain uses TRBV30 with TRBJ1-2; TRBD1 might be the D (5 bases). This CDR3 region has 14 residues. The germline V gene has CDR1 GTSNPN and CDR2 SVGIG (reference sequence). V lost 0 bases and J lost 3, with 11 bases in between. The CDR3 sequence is CAWSVNRPYYGYTF. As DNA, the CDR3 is TGTGCCTGGAGTGTGAACAGGCCATACTATGGCTACACCTTC. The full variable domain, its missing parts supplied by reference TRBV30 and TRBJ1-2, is SQTIHQWPATLVQPVGSPLSLECTVEGTSNPNLYWYRQAAGRGLQLLFYSVGIGQISSEVPQNLSASRPQDRQFILSSKKLLLSDSGFYLCAWSVNRPYYGYTFGSGTRLTVV.

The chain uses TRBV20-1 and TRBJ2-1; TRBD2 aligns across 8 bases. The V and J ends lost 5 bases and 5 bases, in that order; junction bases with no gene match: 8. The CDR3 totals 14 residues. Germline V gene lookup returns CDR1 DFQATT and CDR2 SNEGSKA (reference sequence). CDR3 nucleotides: TGCAGTGCTCCCCTTAGCGGGGATCACAATGAGCAGTTCTTC. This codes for CSAPLSGDHNEQFF.

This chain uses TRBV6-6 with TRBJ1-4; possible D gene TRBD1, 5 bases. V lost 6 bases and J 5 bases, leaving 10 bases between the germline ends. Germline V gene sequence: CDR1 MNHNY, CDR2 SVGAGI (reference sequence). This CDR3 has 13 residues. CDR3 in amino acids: CASSRDFNEKLFF. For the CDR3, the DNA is TGTGCCAGCAGCCGGGACTTCAATGAAAAACTGTTTTTT.

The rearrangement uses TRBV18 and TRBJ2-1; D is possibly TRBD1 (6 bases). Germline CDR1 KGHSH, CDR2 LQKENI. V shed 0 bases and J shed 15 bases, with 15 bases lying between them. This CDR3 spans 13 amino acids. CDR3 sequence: CASSPPNREPRFF. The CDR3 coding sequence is TGTGCCAGCTCACCACCGAACAGGGAGCCGCGGTTCTTC.

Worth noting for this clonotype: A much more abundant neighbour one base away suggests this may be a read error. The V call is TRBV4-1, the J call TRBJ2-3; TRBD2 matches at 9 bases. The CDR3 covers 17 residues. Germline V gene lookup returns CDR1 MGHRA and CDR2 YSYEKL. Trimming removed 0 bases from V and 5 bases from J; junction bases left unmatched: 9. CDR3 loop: CASSQEGGTSGLDTQYF. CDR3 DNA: TGCGCCAGCAGCCAAGAGGGTGGTACTAGCGGGTTAGATACGCAGTATTTT.

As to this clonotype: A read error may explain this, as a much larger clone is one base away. The DNA for the CDR3 is TGCGGTGCGGGACAGGGTTTGGGCGAGACCCAGTACTTC. This translates into CGAGQGLGETQYF. The chain carries TRBV20-1 and TRBJ2-7, with TRBD1 matching over 9 bases. Judging by the DNA end, TRBJ2-5 fits better; the J call may be wrong. Germline assignment: CDR1 DFQATT and CDR2 SNEGSKA (reference sequence). CDR3 length: 13 residues.

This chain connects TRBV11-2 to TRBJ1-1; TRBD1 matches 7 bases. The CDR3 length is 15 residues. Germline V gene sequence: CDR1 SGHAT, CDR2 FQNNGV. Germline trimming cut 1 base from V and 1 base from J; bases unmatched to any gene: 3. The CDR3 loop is CASSLAGQWNTEAFF. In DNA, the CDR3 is TGTGCCAGCAGCTTAGCGGGACAGTGGAACACTGAAGCTTTCTTT.

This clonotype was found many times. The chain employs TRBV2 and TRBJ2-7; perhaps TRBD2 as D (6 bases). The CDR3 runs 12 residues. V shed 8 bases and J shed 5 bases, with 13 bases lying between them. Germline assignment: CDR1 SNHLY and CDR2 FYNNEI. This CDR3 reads CASREYPNEQYF. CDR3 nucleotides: TGTGCCAGCCGGGAGTACCCCAACGAGCAGTACTTC.

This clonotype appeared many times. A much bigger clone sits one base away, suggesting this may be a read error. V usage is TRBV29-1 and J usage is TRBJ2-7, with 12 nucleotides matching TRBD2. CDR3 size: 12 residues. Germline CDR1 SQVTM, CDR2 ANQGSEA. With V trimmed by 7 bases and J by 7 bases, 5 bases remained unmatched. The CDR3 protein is CSGGLAGDEQYF. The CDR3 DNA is TGCAGCGGGGGACTAGCGGGTGATGAGCAGTACTTC.

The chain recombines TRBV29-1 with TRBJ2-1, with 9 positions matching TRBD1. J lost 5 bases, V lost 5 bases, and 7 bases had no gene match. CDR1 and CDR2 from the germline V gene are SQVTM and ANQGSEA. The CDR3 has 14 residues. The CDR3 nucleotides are TGCAGCGTTCGACAGGGGGTTTGGGACAATGAGCAGTTCTTC. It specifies CSVRQGVWDNEQFF.

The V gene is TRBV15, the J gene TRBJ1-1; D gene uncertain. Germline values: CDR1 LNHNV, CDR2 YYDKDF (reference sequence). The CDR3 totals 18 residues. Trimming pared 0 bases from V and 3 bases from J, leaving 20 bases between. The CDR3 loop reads CATSRDYPNRGTHTEAFF. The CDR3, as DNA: TGTGCCACCAGCAGAGATTACCCTAATCGCGGAACTCACACTGAAGCTTTCTTT.

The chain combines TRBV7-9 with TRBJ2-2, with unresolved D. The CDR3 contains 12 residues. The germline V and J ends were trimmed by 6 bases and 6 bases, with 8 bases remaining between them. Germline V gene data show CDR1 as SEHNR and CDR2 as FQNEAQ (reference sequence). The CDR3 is CASRRGAGELFF. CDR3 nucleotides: TGTGCCAGCAGGCGAGGAGCCGGGGAGCTGTTTTTT.